Described below is a single TCR beta chain sequence and its context. Its antigen is as yet unknown. With 5 bases clipped from V and 1 base from J, the junction kept 11 bases outside the gene matches. Germline loops: CDR1 SGHTA, CDR2 FQGNSA. This CDR3 is built from 17 residues. This sample stems from a study of response to subunit inactivated influenza vaccine. Study-wide points: The authors offered the suggestion that each seasonal influenza vaccination recruits few new T cells.

TCRdb called the RT-PCR reads again in MiXCR, with one record for every CDR3 protein. The sample has 610,000 or so distinct CDR3 sequences; 12% to 15% are singletons. The chain is built from TRBV7-2 and TRBJ2-7; 10 bases map to TRBD1. The sequence derives from a man aged 45 to 65 who received an inactivated influenza vaccine. The specimen was PBMCs from blood, collected about 12 days after vaccination. CDR3 nucleotides: TGTGCCAGCAGCCTTCCCGGGACAGGGGCGACATCCTACGAGCAGTACTTC. As protein: CASSLPGTGATSYEQYF.